A single sample gave rise to the 32 T cell receptor beta chains below, sequenced in a study of cytomegalovirus exposure and HLA in healthy donors. 13 Jbeta primers and 60 Vbeta primers were used for the PCR. Assay used: immunoSEQ multiplex PCR; TCRdb lists only in-frame clones, some missing. The sample records approximately 160,000 clones, 84% being singletons. The sequenced sample consisted of PBMCs. These receptors all come from a boy between 2 and 10 years old in good health and CMV-seronegative.

The V and J genes are TRBV6-7 and TRBJ2-6; 8 bases agree with TRBD2. TRBV6-7 belongs to the ORF category, with a function that is uncertain. The CDR3 contains 17 residues. The V gene end was trimmed by 8 bases and the J gene end by 0 bases; junction bases not matched to a gene: 9. This chain's CDR3 is CASGMRTSSSGANVLTF. The CDR3 nucleotides read TGTGCCAGCGGCATGCGGACTAGCAGCTCTGGGGCCAACGTCCTGACTTTC.

The rearrangement uses TRBV7-9 and TRBJ2-5; TRBD1 might be the D (5 bases). Trimming removed 3 bases at V and 5 bases at J, with 7 bases between. CDR3 length: 12 residues. Germline values: CDR1 SEHNR, CDR2 FQNEAQ (reference sequence). CDR3 DNA sequence: TGTGCCAGCAGCTTGGGGCTGGAGACCCAGTACTTC. Protein sequence: CASSLGLETQYF.

The chain couples TRBV6-1 to TRBJ2-3, with 7 bases that match TRBD2. This CDR3 has 15 residues. V lost 6 bases to trimming and J lost 4 bases; unmatched junction nucleotides: 10. CDR1 is MNHNS, CDR2 SASEGT, per germline. The DNA for the CDR3 is TGTGCCAGCAGGAACGTAAGCGGGGACCCAGATACGCAGTATTTT. It is translated as CASRNVSGDPDTQYF.

V gene TRBV28 combines with J gene TRBJ2-2; D possibly corresponds to TRBD2 (6 bases). Germline V lookup: CDR1 MDHEN, CDR2 SYDVKM. The V and J ends lost 1 base and 8 bases respectively, with 14 bases between them. The CDR3 runs 15 residues. The CDR3 region has the DNA TGTGCCAGCAGTTTATATGGGGGGTCATTGGGGGAGCTGTTTTTT. Translated, it gives CASSLYGGSLGELFF.

The J gene is TRBJ1-1, the V gene TRBV10-3; 10 bases map to TRBD1. The CDR3 totals 18 residues. Germline V gene data show CDR1 as ENHRY and CDR2 as SYGVKD. Trimming removed 4 bases from V and 0 bases from J; junction bases left unmatched: 11. In DNA, the CDR3 is TGTGCCATCAGTGGAGCGACAGGGGGCGATGTAATGAACACTGAAGCTTTCTTT. Its protein is CAISGATGGDVMNTEAFF.

The rearrangement joins TRBV9 to TRBJ2-3; the match to TRBD2 covers 8 bases. V dropped 4 bases and J dropped 2; count of bases not matched to a gene: 9. The CDR3 is made up of 16 amino acids. Germline V CDR1 and CDR2: SGDLS, YYNGEE. This chain's CDR3 is CASSPRRGVLTDTQYF. DNA of the CDR3: TGTGCCAGCAGCCCCCGGCGGGGGGTCCTCACAGATACGCAGTATTTT. Full variable domain (missing parts from reference TRBV9 and TRBJ2-3): DSGVTQTPKHLITATGQRVTLRCSPRSGDLSVYWYQQSLDQGLQFLIQYYNGEERAKGNILERFSAQQFPDLHSELNLSSLELGDSALYFCASSPRRGVLTDTQYFGPGTRLTVL.

This chain joins TRBV5-6 and TRBJ2-3; tentatively, D is TRBD1 (5 bases). CDR3 length equals 14 residues. V lost 0 bases to trimming and J lost 1 base, with 6 bases between them. The germline gives CDR1 SGHDT, CDR2 YYEEEE. The CDR3 loop is CASSLVGRTDTQYF. CDR3 DNA: TGTGCCAGCAGCTTGGTGGGGCGCACAGATACGCAGTATTTT.

This chain uses TRBV6-1 with TRBJ2-3, with D perhaps TRBD1 (6 bases). Germline V gene lookup returns CDR1 MNHNS and CDR2 SASEGT. The CDR3 has 13 residues. Trimming took off 3 bases at V and 6 bases at J, with 10 bases between the two ends. The CDR3 loop is CASSDVQGDTQYF. The CDR3, as DNA: TGTGCCAGCAGTGACGTCCAGGGGGATACGCAGTATTTT.

Comments on this clone: Other nucleotide sequences from this sample produce the same CDR3. This chain joins TRBV20-1 and TRBJ2-5; D perhaps matches TRBD2 (5 bases). Germline CDR1 is DFQATT and CDR2 is SNEGSKA (reference sequence). The CDR3 is 10 amino acids. The CDR3 DNA is TGCAGCGCGGGTCAAGAGACCCAGTACTTC. Encoded protein: CSAGQETQYF.

The chain has TRBV5-1 and TRBJ2-3; TRBD1 agrees at 7 bases. The V gene's germline CDR1 is SGHRS and CDR2 YFSETQ. This CDR3 is 16 amino acids long. Unmatched junction bases numbered 10, after V lost 3 bases and J lost 3 bases. The CDR3 DNA follows: TGCGCCAGCAGCTCCCCGGTCGGGACAGCTACAGATACGCAGTATTTT. Its protein is CASSSPVGTATDTQYF.

CDR3 coding DNA: TGCGCCAGCAGTGCGAGGGCAGAGTACTTC. Amino acids: CASSARAEYF. The chain links TRBV10-1 to TRBJ2-7, with D tentatively TRBD2 (5 bases). With 4 bases removed from V and 11 bases from J, the gap between germline ends came to 9 bases. This CDR3 has 10 residues. Germline CDR1 reads WNHNN; CDR2 reads SYGVQD (reference sequence).

V and J are TRBV19 and TRBJ2-7; 7 bases are a match to TRBD1. Germline CDR1 LNHDA, CDR2 SQIVND (reference sequence). V lost 6 bases to trimming and J lost 0 bases; unmatched junction nucleotides: 11. The CDR3 runs 16 residues. CDR3 sequence: CASSRPGTASSYEQYF. CDR3 nucleotides: TGTGCCAGTAGCCGACCCGGGACAGCGAGCTCCTACGAGCAGTACTTC.

The chain links TRBV20-1 to TRBJ2-7; D is uncertain. The germline V gene has CDR1 DFQATT and CDR2 SNEGSKA (reference sequence). Trimming stripped 5 bases from V and 6 bases from J, with 8 bases between. This CDR3 is 10 amino acids long. The CDR3 region has the DNA TGCAGTGCTGGTAGTATCGAGCAGTACTTC. Encoded protein: CSAGSIEQYF.

V and J are TRBV7-6 and TRBJ2-7; 11 nucleotides align to TRBD2. Per germline, CDR1 SGHVS and CDR2 FNYEAQ. V trimming: 5 bases; J trimming: 1 base; junction bases outside the gene matches: 4. The CDR3 has 15 residues. The CDR3 DNA sequence: TGTGCCAGCAGCGCCGGGACTAGCGGTTCCTACGAGCAGTACTTC. This translates into CASSAGTSGSYEQYF.

This clone is a singleton in its sample. The chain employs TRBV7-8 and TRBJ2-7, with 7 nucleotides matching TRBD1. Germline V gene data show CDR1 as SGHVS and CDR2 as FQNEAQ. V was pared by 5 bases and J by 9 bases, with 13 bases of the junction left unmatched. This CDR3 is built from 14 residues. DNA for the CDR3: TGTGCCAGCAGCGTGGGACAGAGACTACGCGGGCAGTACTTC. It is translated as CASSVGQRLRGQYF.

The table lists this clone with a count of one. The chain recombines TRBV27 with TRBJ2-1; TRBD2 is a possible D gene (5 bases). This CDR3 contains 16 residues. The germline V gene has CDR1 MNHEY and CDR2 SMNVEV (reference sequence). V was cut by 7 bases and J by 0 bases, with 16 bases left in between. This CDR3 is CASILPTKSSYNEQFF. The CDR3 DNA sequence: TGTGCCAGCATCCTCCCGACTAAGAGCTCCTACAATGAGCAGTTCTTC.

The chain joins TRBV19 to TRBJ1-2; the match to TRBD1 covers 10 bases. The CDR3 totals 14 residues. With V trimmed by 4 bases and J by 8 bases, 7 bases remained unmatched. The germline V gene has CDR1 LNHDA and CDR2 SQIVND (reference sequence). In nucleotides, the CDR3 is TGTGCCAGTAGTAGTGGACAGGGGGACCACGGCTACACCTTC. Its translation: CASSSGQGDHGYTF.

The rearrangement joins TRBV27 to TRBJ2-7; no definite D call. The CDR3 totals 14 residues. Trimming took off 6 bases at V and 4 bases at J, with 16 bases between the two ends. Germline CDR1 MNHEY, CDR2 SMNVEV (reference sequence). CDR3 in amino acids: CASSLSAPSYEQYF. The CDR3 coding sequence is TGTGCCAGCAGCCTCAGTGCACCTTCGTACGAGCAGTACTTC.

The chain joins TRBV28 to TRBJ2-1; possibly TRBD2 for D (5 bases). Trimming took 2 bases from V and 2 from J, leaving 10 bases between them. The CDR3 consists of 15 residues. Germline CDR1 MDHEN, CDR2 SYDVKM. DNA for the CDR3: TGTGCCAGCAGTTTAAGAGGGAGTACCTACAATGAGCAGTTCTTC. The encoded protein is CASSLRGSTYNEQFF.

The rearrangement links TRBV5-1 to TRBJ2-5; D remains ambiguous. TRBJ2-7 explains the end of the DNA better; the J call may be wrong. The germline V gene has CDR1 SGHRS and CDR2 YFSETQ. The CDR3 has 12 amino acids. The CDR3: CASSLNPYEQYF. For the CDR3, the DNA is TGCGCCAGCAGCTTAAACCCCTACGAGCAGTACTTC.

The rearrangement uses TRBV7-9 and TRBJ2-1; D unresolved. The CDR3 extends over 12 amino acids. CDR1 and CDR2 (germline): SEHNR, FQNEAQ (reference sequence). V gave up 1 base and J gave up 8 bases, with 6 bases separating them. The CDR3 nucleotides read TGTGCCAGCAGCTTAGTGCACTATGAGCAGTTCTTC. It is translated as CASSLVHYEQFF.

The chain combines TRBV10-3 with TRBJ1-4; TRBD1 matches 11 bases. Germline V CDR1 and CDR2: ENHRY, SYGVKD. The J segment lost 8 bases and the V segment lost 8 bases, leaving 4 bases of the junction unmatched. The CDR3 covers 13 residues. CDR3 nucleotides: TGTGCCATCGGACAGGGGGCGCGAGAAAAACTGTTTTTT. It codes for CAIGQGAREKLFF.

This clone has only one observation. This chain links TRBV25-1 with TRBJ2-4, with TRBD2 matching 11 bases. The CDR3 covers 14 residues. Germline CDR1 MGHDK, CDR2 SYGVNS. Germline trimming cut 1 base from V and 8 bases from J; bases unmatched to any gene: 1. The CDR3: CASSEFSGRDIQYF. CDR3 DNA: TGTGCCAGCAGTGAATTTAGCGGGAGGGACATTCAGTACTTC.

The V gene is TRBV2, the J gene TRBJ2-1, with D perhaps TRBD2 (6 bases). The V and J ends lost 2 bases and 2 bases respectively, with 10 bases between them. Germline values: CDR1 SNHLY, CDR2 FYNNEI. The CDR3 consists of 15 residues. CDR3 DNA sequence: TGTGCCAGCAGTGAATTACGCGGGGCCTACAATGAGCAGTTCTTC. This gives the protein CASSELRGAYNEQFF.

The rearrangement uses TRBV27 and TRBJ2-3; no reliable D call. Trimming pared 0 bases from V and 2 bases from J, leaving 9 bases between. Germline CDR1 MNHEY, CDR2 SMNVEV (reference sequence). CDR3 length: 15 amino acids. The CDR3 DNA reads as TGTGCCAGCAGTTTATCGGCCAGTTACACAGATACGCAGTATTTT. It yields the protein CASSLSASYTDTQYF.

As DNA, the CDR3 is TGTGCCATCACCGATCAGACAGGGAGGCCCCAGCATTTT. This gives the protein CAITDQTGRPQHF. The chain carries TRBV10-3 and TRBJ1-5, with 7 bases identical to TRBD1. CDR1 and CDR2 (germline): ENHRY, SYGVKD. V was clipped by 7 bases and J by 9 bases; unmatched bases: 9. The length of the CDR3 is 13 residues.

The J gene is TRBJ1-5, the V gene TRBV5-8; no definite D call. The V gene's germline CDR1 is SGHTS and CDR2 YDEGEE. Trimming took off 2 bases at V and 4 bases at J, with 4 bases between the two ends. The CDR3 has 12 amino acids. As DNA, the CDR3 is TGTGCCAGCAGCTTAGCTAATCAGCCCCAGCATTTT. Protein sequence: CASSLANQPQHF.

The chain links TRBV9 to TRBJ1-6, with 9 bases aligning to TRBD1. Germline lookup yields CDR1 SGDLS and CDR2 YYNGEE. V was clipped by 5 bases and J by 10 bases; unmatched bases: 7. The CDR3 loop spans 14 amino acids. The CDR3 coding sequence is TGTGCCAGCAGTCCGGGACAGGGAGGCTCACCCCTCCACTTT. It specifies CASSPGQGGSPLHF.

This rearrangement joins TRBV14 to TRBJ2-7; TRBD2 is a possible D gene (5 bases). Trimming pared 0 bases from V and 0 bases from J, leaving 9 bases between. The germline V gene has CDR1 SGHDN and CDR2 FVKESK. This CDR3 spans 15 amino acids. CDR3 residues: CASSQDFGVSYEQYF. CDR3 bases: TGTGCCAGCAGCCAAGATTTCGGGGTCTCCTACGAGCAGTACTTC.

Here the CDR3 reads CASSEQASSYNEQFF. The CDR3 coding sequence is TGTGCCAGCAGTGAGCAAGCGAGCTCCTACAATGAGCAGTTCTTC. The chain is built from TRBV25-1 and TRBJ2-1, with D unclear. Deletions cut 3 bases from V and 0 bases from J, with 9 bases between. Germline V gene data show CDR1 as MGHDK and CDR2 as SYGVNS. The CDR3 has 15 amino acids.

V and J are TRBV2 and TRBJ2-7; D possibly corresponds to TRBD1 (5 bases). Looked up from germline, CDR1 is SNHLY and CDR2 is FYNNEI. CDR3 length: 14 residues. V was shortened by 3 bases and J by 7 bases, with 16 bases between the two germline ends. The CDR3 DNA reads TGTGCCAGCAGTGACTACAGGAAAACAGGAGAGCAGTACTTC. This sequence encodes CASSDYRKTGEQYF.

The genes are TRBV6-5 and TRBJ2-7, with TRBD2 matching over 11 bases. CDR1 is MNHEY and CDR2 is SVGAGI in the germline V gene. V gave up 4 bases and J gave up 3 bases; unmatched junction bases: 5. This CDR3 contains 15 residues. This CDR3 is CASSSGTSGLYEQYF. DNA for the CDR3: TGTGCCAGCAGTTCCGGGACTAGCGGCCTCTACGAGCAGTACTTC.